This paragraph covers one TCR beta chain sequence. Its antigen remains unknown. This record belongs to a study of siplizumab effects on memory and regulatory T cells. Germline CDR1 is MDHEN and CDR2 is SYDVKM. V lost 1 base and J 5 bases, leaving 5 bases between the germline ends. CDR3 length equals 12 residues. This table comes from immunoSEQ multiplex PCR, and its TCRdb copy is limited to in-frame clones, with some not included. This sample has about 100,000 clones, with about 91% found just once. Findings and caveats of the study: Proliferating clones, CD4+ or CD8+, lacked an assignable naive or memory phenotype in roughly 75-96% of cases. Just a small share of alloreactive clones was traced back to unstimulated subsets. Naive T cells looked more diverse than memory cells, and they looked like major contributors to the alloresponse.

This TCR derives from a human donor in good health. The specimen was Tregs sorted from blood. The rearrangement links TRBV28 to TRBJ2-5; D is undetermined. CDR3 protein: CASSLSPETQYF. The CDR3 DNA is TGTGCCAGCAGTTTATCTCCCGAGACCCAGTACTTC. Full variable domain (missing parts from reference TRBV28 and TRBJ2-5): DVKVTQSSRYLVKRTGEKVFLECVQDMDHENMFWYRQDPGLGLRLIYFSYDVKMKEKGDIPEGYSVSREKKERFSLILESASTNQTSMYLCASSLSPETQYFGPGTRLLVL.